The 6 T cell receptor beta chains below all came from one sample that was sequenced in a study of T cells of healthy individuals. TCRdb fed the 5' RACE reads into MiXCR, producing one record per CDR3 protein. The sample records fewer than 90,000 distinct CDR3 sequences, about 5.5% being singletons. The receptors derive from a female donor in good health.

This clonotype has ten or more counts. The chain recombines TRBV6-6 with TRBJ2-1; 12 nucleotides align to TRBD2. The CDR3 loop spans 17 amino acids. Germline CDR1 MNHNY, CDR2 SVGAGI (reference sequence). V shed 5 bases, J shed 9 bases, and the junction held 14 bases outside the gene matches. CDR3 coding DNA: TGTGCCAGCAGTCCCCTAGCGGGAGGGCGAACCCTGCTTGAGCAGTTCTTC. Protein: CASSPLAGGRTLLEQFF.

This clonotype was seen only a few times. The chain combines TRBV4-2 with TRBJ2-1; D might be TRBD2 (5 bases). Germline V gene data show CDR1 as LGHNA and CDR2 as YNFKEQ. The CDR3 covers 16 residues. V lost 2 bases, J lost 3 bases, and 14 bases lay in between. CDR3 nucleotides: TGTGCCAGCAGCCAACCTCTCCAGCGGAGCTACAATGAGCAGTTCTTC. Translated, it gives CASSQPLQRSYNEQFF.

As concerns this clonotype: This may be a read error, as it is one base from a much larger clone. The chain couples TRBV27 to TRBJ1-5; 9 bases align to TRBD1. CDR1 and CDR2 (germline): MNHEY, SMNVEV (reference sequence). Unmatched junction bases numbered 8, after V lost 7 bases and J lost 7 bases. The CDR3 runs to 14 residues. In DNA form, the CDR3 reads TGTGCCAGCATTCCTAGGACAGGGGAACAGCCCCAGCATTTT. Translated: CASIPRTGEQPQHF.

This clonotype was seen a handful of times. The chain has TRBV27 and TRBJ1-2; TRBD1 is a possible D gene (6 bases). V lost 2 bases and J 3 bases, leaving 28 bases between the germline ends. Per germline, CDR1 MNHEY and CDR2 SMNVEV (reference sequence). The CDR3 length is 20 residues. The CDR3 sequence is CASSLAPLVGGLGLDYGYTF. DNA of the CDR3: TGTGCCAGCAGTTTAGCCCCCCTTGTAGGGGGGCTTGGCTTGGACTATGGCTACACCTTC.

The gene calls are TRBV20-1 and TRBJ1-5; 7 bases are shared with TRBD1. Looked up from germline, CDR1 is DFQATT and CDR2 is SNEGSKA (reference sequence). The J segment lost 2 bases and the V segment lost 3 bases, leaving 4 bases of the junction unmatched. There are 14 residues in the CDR3. The CDR3 here is CSARQGGGNQPQHF. Here the CDR3 DNA reads TGCAGTGCTAGGCAGGGGGGCGGCAATCAGCCCCAGCATTTT.

This clonotype was recorded at least ten times. The CDR3 sequence is CASSRGTGQPQHF. CDR3 bases: TGCGCCAGCAGCCGGGGGACAGGTCAGCCCCAGCATTTT. The rearrangement uses TRBV4-1 and TRBJ1-5; TRBD1 matches 8 bases. From germline, CDR1 is MGHRA and CDR2 YSYEKL. J lost 6 bases, V lost 4 bases, and 2 bases had no gene match. This CDR3 contains 13 residues.